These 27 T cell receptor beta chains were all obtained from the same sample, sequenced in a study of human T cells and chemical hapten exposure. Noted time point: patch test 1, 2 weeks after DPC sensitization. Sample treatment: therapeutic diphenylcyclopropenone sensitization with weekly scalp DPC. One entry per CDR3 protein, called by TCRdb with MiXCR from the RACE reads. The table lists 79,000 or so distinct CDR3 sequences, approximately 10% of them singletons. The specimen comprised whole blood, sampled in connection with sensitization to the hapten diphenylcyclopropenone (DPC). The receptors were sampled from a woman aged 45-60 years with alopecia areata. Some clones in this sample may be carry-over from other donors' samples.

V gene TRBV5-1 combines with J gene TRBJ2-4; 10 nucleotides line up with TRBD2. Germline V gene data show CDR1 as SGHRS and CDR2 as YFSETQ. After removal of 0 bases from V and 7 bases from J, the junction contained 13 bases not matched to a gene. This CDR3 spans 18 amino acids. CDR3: CASSLGLAGAGLRNIQYF. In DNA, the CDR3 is TGCGCCAGCAGCTTGGGGCTAGCGGGAGCGGGTTTGCGGAACATTCAGTACTTC. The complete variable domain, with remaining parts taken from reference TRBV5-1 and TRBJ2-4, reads KAGVTQTPRYLIKTRGQQVTLSCSPISGHRSVSWYQQTPGQGLQFLFEYFSETQRNKGNFPGRFSGRQFSNSRSEMNVSTLELGDSALYLCASSLGLAGAGLRNIQYFGAGTRLSVL.

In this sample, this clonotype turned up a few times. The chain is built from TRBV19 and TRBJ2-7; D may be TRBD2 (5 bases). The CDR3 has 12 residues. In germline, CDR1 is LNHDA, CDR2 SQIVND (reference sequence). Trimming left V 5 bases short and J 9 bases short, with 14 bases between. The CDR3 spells CASSARDSGQYF. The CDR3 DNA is TGTGCCAGTAGTGCCCGGGATTCAGGGCAGTACTTC.

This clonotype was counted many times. The CDR3 nucleotides are TGTGCCAGCAGCCCCTTAGGGGATACGCAGTATTTT. Encoded protein: CASSPLGDTQYF. This sequence joins TRBV18 and TRBJ2-3; no firm D call. Germline V gene data show CDR1 as KGHSH and CDR2 as LQKENI. This CDR3 spans 12 amino acids. V shed 8 bases and J shed 6 bases, with 12 bases lying between them. Combining the CDR3 with reference TRBV18 and TRBJ2-3 gives the whole variable domain NAGVMQNPRHLVRRRGQEARLRCSPMKGHSHVYWYRQLPEEGLKFMVYLQKENIIDESGMPKERFSAEFPKEGPSILRIQQVVRGDSAAYFCASSPLGDTQYFGPGTRLTVL.

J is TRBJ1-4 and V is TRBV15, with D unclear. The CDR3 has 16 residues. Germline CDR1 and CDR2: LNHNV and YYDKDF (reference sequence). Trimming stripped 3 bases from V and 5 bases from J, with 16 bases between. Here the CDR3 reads CATSRAVTAPNEKLFF. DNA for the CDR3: TGTGCCACCAGCAGGGCTGTGACTGCCCCGAATGAAAAACTGTTTTTT.

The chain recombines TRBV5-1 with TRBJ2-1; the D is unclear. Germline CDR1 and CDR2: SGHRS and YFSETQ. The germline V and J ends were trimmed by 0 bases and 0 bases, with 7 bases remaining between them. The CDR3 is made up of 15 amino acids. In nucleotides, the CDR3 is TGCGCCAGCAGCTTGGAGGCAGGCTCCTACAATGAGCAGTTCTTC. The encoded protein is CASSLEAGSYNEQFF.

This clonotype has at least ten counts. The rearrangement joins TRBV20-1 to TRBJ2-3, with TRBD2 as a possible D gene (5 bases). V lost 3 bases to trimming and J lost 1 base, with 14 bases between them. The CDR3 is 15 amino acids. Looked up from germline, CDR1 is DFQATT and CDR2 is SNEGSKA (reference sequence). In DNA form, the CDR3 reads TGCAGTGCTAGGATACTACGCGGGCGCACAGATACGCAGTATTTT. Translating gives CSARILRGRTDTQYF.

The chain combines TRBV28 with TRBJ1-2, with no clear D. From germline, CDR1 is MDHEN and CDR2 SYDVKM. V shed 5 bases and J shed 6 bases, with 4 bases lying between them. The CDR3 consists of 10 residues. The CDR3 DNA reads TGTGCCAGCAGTGCGAATGGCTACACCTTC. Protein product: CASSANGYTF.

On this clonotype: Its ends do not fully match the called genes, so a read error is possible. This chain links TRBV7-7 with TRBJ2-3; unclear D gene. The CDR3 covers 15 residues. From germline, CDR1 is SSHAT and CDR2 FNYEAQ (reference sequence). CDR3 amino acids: CASSYSRSSTDTQYF. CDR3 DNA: TGTGCTAGCAGCTACTCCCGGTCTAGCACAGATACGCAGTATTTT. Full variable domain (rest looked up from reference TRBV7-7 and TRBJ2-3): GAGVSQSPRYKVTKRGQDVTLRCDPISSHATLYWYQQALGQGPEFLTYFNYEAQPDKSGLPSDRFSAERPEGSISTLTIQRTEQRDSAMYRCASSYSRSSTDTQYFGPGTRLTVL.

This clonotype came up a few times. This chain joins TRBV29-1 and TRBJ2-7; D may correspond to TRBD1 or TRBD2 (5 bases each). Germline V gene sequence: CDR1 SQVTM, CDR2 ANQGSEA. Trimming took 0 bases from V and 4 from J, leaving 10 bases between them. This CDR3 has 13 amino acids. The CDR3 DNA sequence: TGCAGCGTTGAAGACGGGACCCCGTACGAGCAGTACTTC. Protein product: CSVEDGTPYEQYF.

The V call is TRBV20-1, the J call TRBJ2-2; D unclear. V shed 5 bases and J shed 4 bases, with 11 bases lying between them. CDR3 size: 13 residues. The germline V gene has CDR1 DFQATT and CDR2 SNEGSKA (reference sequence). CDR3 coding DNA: TGCAGTGCTGGTGGGTTCGGCACCGGGGAGCTGTTTTTT. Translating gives CSAGGFGTGELFF.

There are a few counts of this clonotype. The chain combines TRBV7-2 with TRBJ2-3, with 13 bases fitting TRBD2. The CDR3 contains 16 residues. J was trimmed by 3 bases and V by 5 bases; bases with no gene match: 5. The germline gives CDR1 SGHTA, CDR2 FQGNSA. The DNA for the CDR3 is TGTGCCAGCAGCCGGGGGACTAGCGGGATAACAGATACGCAGTATTTT. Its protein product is CASSRGTSGITDTQYF.

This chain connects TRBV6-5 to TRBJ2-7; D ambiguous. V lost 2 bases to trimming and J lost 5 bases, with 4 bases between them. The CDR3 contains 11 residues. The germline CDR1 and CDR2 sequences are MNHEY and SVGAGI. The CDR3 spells CASSYLDEQYF. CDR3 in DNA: TGTGCCAGCAGTTACCTGGACGAGCAGTACTTC.

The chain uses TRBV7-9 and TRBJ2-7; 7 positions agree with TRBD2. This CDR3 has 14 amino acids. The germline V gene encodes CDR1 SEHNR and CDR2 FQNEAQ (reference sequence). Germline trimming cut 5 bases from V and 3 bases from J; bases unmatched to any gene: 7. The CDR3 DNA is TGTGCCAGCAGCCGTGGACTAGTTGTCTACGAGCAGTACTTC. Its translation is CASSRGLVVYEQYF.

In DNA form, the CDR3 reads TGCAGTGCTAGAGATCTCTTGGGGAGCTCCTATAATTCACCCCTCCACTTT. It yields the protein CSARDLLGSSYNSPLHF. V gene TRBV20-1 combines with J gene TRBJ1-6; unclear D gene. Trimming removed 0 bases at V and 0 bases at J, with 12 bases between. CDR3 length: 17 amino acids. Germline V gene data show CDR1 as DFQATT and CDR2 as SNEGSKA (reference sequence).

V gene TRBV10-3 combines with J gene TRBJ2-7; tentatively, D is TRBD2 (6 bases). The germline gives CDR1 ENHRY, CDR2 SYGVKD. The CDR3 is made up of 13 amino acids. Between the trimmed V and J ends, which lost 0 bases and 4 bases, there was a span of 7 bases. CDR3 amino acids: CAISESEGYEQYF. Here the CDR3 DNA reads TGTGCCATCAGTGAGTCGGAGGGTTACGAGCAGTACTTC.

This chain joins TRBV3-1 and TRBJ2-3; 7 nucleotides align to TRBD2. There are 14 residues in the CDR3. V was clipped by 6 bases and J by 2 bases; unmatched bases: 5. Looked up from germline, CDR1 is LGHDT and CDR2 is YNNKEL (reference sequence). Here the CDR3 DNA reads TGTGCCAGCAGACCTAGCGGAGCCACAGATACGCAGTATTTT. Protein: CASRPSGATDTQYF.

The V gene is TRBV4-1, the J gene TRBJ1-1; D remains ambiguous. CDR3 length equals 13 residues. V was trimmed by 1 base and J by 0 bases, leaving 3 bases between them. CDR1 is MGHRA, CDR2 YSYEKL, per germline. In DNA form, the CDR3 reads TGCGCCAGCAGCCAAGCTGTGAACACTGAAGCTTTCTTT. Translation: CASSQAVNTEAFF.

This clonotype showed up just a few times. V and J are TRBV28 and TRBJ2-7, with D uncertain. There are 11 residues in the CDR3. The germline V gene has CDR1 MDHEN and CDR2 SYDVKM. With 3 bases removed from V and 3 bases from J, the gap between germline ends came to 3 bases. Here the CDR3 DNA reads TGTGCCAGCAGTTTTTTCTACGAGCAGTACTTC. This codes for CASSFFYEQYF.

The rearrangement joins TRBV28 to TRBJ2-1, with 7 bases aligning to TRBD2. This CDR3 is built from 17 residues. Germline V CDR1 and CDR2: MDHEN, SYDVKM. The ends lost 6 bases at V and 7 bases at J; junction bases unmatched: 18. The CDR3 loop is CASRIGRGRHLINEQFF. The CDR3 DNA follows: TGTGCCAGCAGGATAGGGCGGGGGAGACATCTCATTAATGAGCAGTTCTTC. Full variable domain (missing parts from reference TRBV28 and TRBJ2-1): DVKVTQSSRYLVKRTGEKVFLECVQDMDHENMFWYRQDPGLGLRLIYFSYDVKMKEKGDIPEGYSVSREKKERFSLILESASTNQTSMYLCASRIGRGRHLINEQFFGPGTRLTVL.

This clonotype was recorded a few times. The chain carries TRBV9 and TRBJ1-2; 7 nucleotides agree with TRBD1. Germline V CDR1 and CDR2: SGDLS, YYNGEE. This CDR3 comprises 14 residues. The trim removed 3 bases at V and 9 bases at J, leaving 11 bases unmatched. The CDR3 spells CASSALIQGPSYTF. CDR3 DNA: TGTGCCAGCAGCGCTTTAATACAGGGGCCGAGCTACACCTTC.

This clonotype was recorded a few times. CDR3: CSVAKDRGNYGYTF. DNA of the CDR3: TGCAGCGTTGCCAAGGACAGGGGAAACTATGGCTACACCTTC. This rearrangement joins TRBV29-1 to TRBJ1-2, with TRBD1 matching 9 bases. Trimming removed 4 bases from V and 2 bases from J; junction bases left unmatched: 5. The CDR3 spans 14 residues. Germline-derived CDR1 and CDR2 are SQVTM and ANQGSEA.

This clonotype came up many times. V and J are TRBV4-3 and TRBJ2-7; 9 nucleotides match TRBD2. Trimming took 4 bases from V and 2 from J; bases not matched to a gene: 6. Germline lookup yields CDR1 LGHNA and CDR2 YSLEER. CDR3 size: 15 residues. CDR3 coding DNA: TGCGCCAGCAGCCGTAAGCGGGGGGAAGCCTACGAGCAGTACTTC. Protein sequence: CASSRKRGEAYEQYF.

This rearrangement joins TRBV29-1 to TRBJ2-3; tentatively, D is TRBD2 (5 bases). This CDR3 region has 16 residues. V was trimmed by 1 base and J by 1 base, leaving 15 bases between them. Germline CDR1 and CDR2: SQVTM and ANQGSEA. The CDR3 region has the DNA TGCAGCGTTGAAGGGTATGAGAGGGCAGGCACAGATACGCAGTATTTT. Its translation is CSVEGYERAGTDTQYF.

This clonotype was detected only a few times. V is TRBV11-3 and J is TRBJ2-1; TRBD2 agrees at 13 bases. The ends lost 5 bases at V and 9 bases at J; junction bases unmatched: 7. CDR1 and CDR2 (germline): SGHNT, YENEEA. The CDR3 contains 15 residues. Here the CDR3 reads CASSQGLAGAGEQFF. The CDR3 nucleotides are TGTGCCAGCAGCCAAGGACTAGCGGGAGCGGGTGAGCAGTTCTTC.

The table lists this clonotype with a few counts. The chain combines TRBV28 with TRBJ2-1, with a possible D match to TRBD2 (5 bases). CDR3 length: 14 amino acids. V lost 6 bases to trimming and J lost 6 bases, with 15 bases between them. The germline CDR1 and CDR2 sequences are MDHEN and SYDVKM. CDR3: CASSNRGLVNEQFF. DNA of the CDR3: TGTGCCAGCAGCAACCGAGGGCTAGTCAATGAGCAGTTCTTC.

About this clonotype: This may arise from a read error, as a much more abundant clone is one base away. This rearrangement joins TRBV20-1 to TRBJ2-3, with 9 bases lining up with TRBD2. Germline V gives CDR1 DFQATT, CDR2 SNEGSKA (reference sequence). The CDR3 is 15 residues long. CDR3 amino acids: CSASPRAGGADMQYF. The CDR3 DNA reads TGCAGTGCTAGCCCCCGGGCGGGAGGGGCAGATATGCAGTATTTT.

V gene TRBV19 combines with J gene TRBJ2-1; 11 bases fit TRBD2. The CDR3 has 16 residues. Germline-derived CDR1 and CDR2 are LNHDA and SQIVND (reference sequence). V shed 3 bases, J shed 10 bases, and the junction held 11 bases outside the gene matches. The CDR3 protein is CASSISGSGRAGEQFF. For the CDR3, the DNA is TGTGCCAGTAGTATCTCAGGTAGCGGGAGGGCCGGAGAGCAGTTCTTC.